One and the same sample provided the 17 T cell receptor beta chains below, sequenced in a study of blood T cell repertoires in COVID-19 (dated by TCRdb to 2018 to 2020). To prepare the library, the immunoSEQ multiplex PCR assay was applied. TCRdb obtained this table from immuneACCESS and retained in-frame rearrangements with V and J assigned. These tables miss some clones; where compared with another copy, unresolved V genes account for less than half of the shortfall, and the remainder is unexplained. Recorded for this sample are 130,000 or so clones; approximately 86% of them occurred a single time. The top ten clonotypes cover approximately 8.3% of the sample. The sequencing input was peripheral blood. These receptors were taken from a woman aged 55-70 years with acute or convalescent COVID-19.

This clone was seen only once. The genes are TRBV3-1 (or the pseudogene TRBV3-2) and TRBJ2-5; 8 nucleotides line up with TRBD2. This CDR3 comprises 13 residues. The J segment lost 4 bases and the V segment lost 3 bases, leaving 1 base of the junction unmatched. Germline V lookup: CDR1 LGHDT, CDR2 YNNKEL (reference sequence). CDR3 in amino acids: CASSQSGGETQYF. CDR3 in DNA: TGTGCCAGCAGCCAGAGCGGGGGAGAGACCCAGTACTTC.

The chain links TRBV9 to TRBJ2-7; TRBD2 matches at 7 bases. The CDR3 is 14 residues long. CDR1 SGDLS and CDR2 YYNGEE come from the germline V gene. Germline trimming cut 0 bases from V and 7 bases from J; bases unmatched to any gene: 7. This chain's CDR3 is CASSVETSKGEQYF. CDR3 DNA sequence: TGTGCCAGCAGCGTAGAGACTAGCAAAGGGGAGCAGTACTTC.

V and J are TRBV24-1 and TRBJ2-3, with D unresolved. CDR1 KGHDR and CDR2 SFDVKD come from the germline V gene. There are 14 residues in the CDR3. Trimming stripped 5 bases from V and 0 bases from J, with 8 bases between. The CDR3 loop is CATSAQSSTDTQYF. The CDR3 bases are TGTGCCACCAGTGCACAGTCTAGCACAGATACGCAGTATTTT.

This rearrangement joins TRBV2 to TRBJ1-1; D remains ambiguous. The CDR3 runs to 15 residues. CDR1 is SNHLY and CDR2 is FYNNEI in the germline V gene. V lost 3 bases to trimming and J lost 1 base, with 12 bases between them. CDR3 sequence reads: CASSEGWSSNTEAFF. DNA for the CDR3: TGTGCCAGCAGTGAGGGTTGGAGCTCGAACACTGAAGCTTTCTTT.

This clone was seen once. The chain combines TRBV6-4 with TRBJ1-5; 7 nucleotides match TRBD1. This CDR3 spans 15 amino acids. Unmatched junction bases numbered 3, after V lost 0 bases and J lost 4 bases. The germline V gene has CDR1 MRHNA and CDR2 SNTAGT. DNA for the CDR3: TGTGCCAGCAGTGACTCAGACAGGGCTAATCAGCCCCAGCATTTT. Its protein product is CASSDSDRANQPQHF.

The rearrangement uses TRBV4-3 and TRBJ1-1; no firm D call. Per the germline V gene, CDR1 is LGHNA and CDR2 is YSLEER. This CDR3 is 14 amino acids long. V dropped 0 bases and J dropped 7 bases, with 12 bases sitting between them. CDR3 coding DNA: TGCGCCAGCAGCCAAGACGGGGAACGGATTGAAGCTTTCTTT. The encoded protein is CASSQDGERIEAFF.

The genes are TRBV12-5 and TRBJ2-3; D gene unclear. The V gene lost 2 bases and the J gene lost 2 bases, with 8 bases spanning the gap. CDR1 LGHNT and CDR2 FRNRAP come from the germline V gene. This CDR3 is 14 amino acids long. CDR3 DNA sequence: TGTGCTAGTGGTTTGATCCCTAACACAGATACGCAGTATTTT. This sequence encodes CASGLIPNTDTQYF.

This clone came up a few times. The rearrangement uses TRBV6-6 and TRBJ2-7; a possible D gene is TRBD1 (5 bases). The germline gives CDR1 MNHNY, CDR2 SVGAGI (reference sequence). Trimming shortened V by 0 bases and J by 2 bases, and 5 bases separated the two germline ends. This CDR3 spans 13 amino acids. The CDR3, as DNA: TGTGCCAGCAGTTACTCGACAGCCTACGAGCAGTACTTC. Translated, it gives CASSYSTAYEQYF.

In this sample, this clone turned up a few times. The chain links TRBV27 to TRBJ2-5; TRBD1 matches 11 bases. This CDR3 is 15 amino acids long. After removal of 5 bases from V and 5 bases from J, the junction contained 7 bases not matched to a gene. Germline-derived CDR1 and CDR2 are MNHEY and SMNVEV (reference sequence). For the CDR3, the DNA is TGTGCCAGCAGTACGGACAGGGGGCGAGGGGAGACCCAGTACTTC. It yields the protein CASSTDRGRGETQYF.

The chain uses TRBV6-6 and TRBJ2-5, with D possibly being TRBD1 (5 bases). Germline V gene data show CDR1 as MNHNY and CDR2 as SVGAGI (reference sequence). The CDR3 has 13 amino acids. With 6 bases removed from V and 5 bases from J, the gap between germline ends came to 13 bases. The CDR3 region has the DNA TGTGCCAGCAGCAATTCAGGGTGGGAGACCCAGTACTTC. The encoded protein is CASSNSGWETQYF.

This clone was seen a single time. The rearrangement uses TRBV6-5 and TRBJ1-1, with D unclear. This CDR3 is built from 13 residues. Germline-derived CDR1 and CDR2 are MNHEY and SVGAGI. The V gene lost 0 bases and the J gene lost 5 bases, with 7 bases spanning the gap. In nucleotides, the CDR3 is TGTGCCAGCAGTTACTCGATAGAAACTGAAGCTTTCTTT. As protein: CASSYSIETEAFF.

The chain links TRBV14 to TRBJ1-1; D remains unclear. V was clipped by 1 base and J by 10 bases, with 13 bases between them. The CDR3 spans 13 residues. CDR1 and CDR2 (germline): SGHDN, FVKESK. The CDR3 DNA reads as TGTGCCAGCAGCCAAGTTCGGGGTACCTCAGCTTTCTTT. As protein: CASSQVRGTSAFF.

This clone was seen only once. CDR3 DNA sequence: TGTGCCAGCAGCCTAGGTTGGGGGGTGAACACTGAAGCTTTCTTT. This translates into CASSLGWGVNTEAFF. The chain has TRBV9 and TRBJ1-1; TRBD1 might be the D (5 bases). V was pared by 4 bases and J by 0 bases, with 13 bases between. CDR1 and CDR2 from the germline V gene are SGDLS and YYNGEE. The CDR3 runs 15 residues. Full variable domain (missing parts from reference TRBV9 and TRBJ1-1): DSGVTQTPKHLITATGQRVTLRCSPRSGDLSVYWYQQSLDQGLQFLIQYYNGEERAKGNILERFSAQQFPDLHSELNLSSLELGDSALYFCASSLGWGVNTEAFFGQGTRLTVV.

In DNA, the CDR3 is TGTGCCAGTAGTATCGGGTTTGGGGGGGCCACCAATGAGCAGTTCTTC. Protein sequence: CASSIGFGGATNEQFF. The rearrangement joins TRBV19 to TRBJ2-1, with D possibly being TRBD2 (7 bases). This CDR3 comprises 16 residues. The germline V gene encodes CDR1 LNHDA and CDR2 SQIVND (reference sequence). V shed 3 bases and J shed 6 bases, with 18 bases lying between them.

This chain uses TRBV30 with TRBJ2-3; D is perhaps TRBD2 (6 bases). This CDR3 has 13 residues. Germline lookup yields CDR1 GTSNPN and CDR2 SVGIG (reference sequence). V gave up 5 bases and J gave up 5 bases, with 14 bases separating them. The CDR3 coding sequence is TGTGCCTGGTCACTAGGAGCGGGAGATACGCAGTATTTT. Amino acids: CAWSLGAGDTQYF.

The chain has TRBV19 and TRBJ2-7; 7 bases line up with TRBD2. The CDR3 is made up of 15 amino acids. CDR1 and CDR2 from the germline V gene are LNHDA and SQIVND (reference sequence). Unmatched junction bases numbered 8, after V lost 2 bases and J lost 4 bases. DNA for the CDR3: TGTGCCAGTAGTATATTGCGGGGGACCCATTACGAGCAGTACTTC. As protein: CASSILRGTHYEQYF.

The V call is TRBV18, the J call TRBJ2-4, with 10 nucleotides matching TRBD1. Looked up from germline, CDR1 is KGHSH and CDR2 is LQKENI. Trimming took 5 bases from V and 5 from J; bases not matched to a gene: 3. The CDR3 is 14 residues long. Here the CDR3 reads CASSYGTGENIQYF. The CDR3 bases are TGTGCCAGCTCATACGGGACAGGGGAAAACATTCAGTACTTC.